These 2 T cell receptor beta chains share one sample of origin, sequenced in a study of T cell responses to AZD1222 COVID-19 vaccine (dated by TCRdb to the early 2020s). In the paper's terms, the time point label means: about 28 days (+/-7) after the second vaccine dose. The library was obtained by the immunoSEQ multiplex PCR assay. TCRdb provides this immuneACCESS table in a form limited to in-frame rearrangements. Some clones are lacking; in checked studies, under half of them reflect an unresolved V gene, and why the rest are absent is not known. Present in this sample are about 120,000 clones, 85% to 90% of which were seen just once. The ten largest clones take up approximately 6.5% of the sample. This specimen was peripheral blood, taken 28 days after the second AZD1222 dose. The receptors come from an adult who received the AZD1222 COVID-19 vaccine.

This clone has only one observation. The gene calls are TRBV5-1 and TRBJ2-7, with 11 bases fitting TRBD2. This CDR3 comprises 17 residues. The V and J ends lost 0 bases and 1 base, in that order; junction bases with no gene match: 6. Per the germline V gene, CDR1 is SGHRS and CDR2 is YFSETQ. The CDR3: CASSLGLAGGRSYEQYF. Here the CDR3 DNA reads TGCGCCAGCAGCTTGGGGCTAGCGGGGGGCCGATCCTACGAGCAGTACTTC.

This clone was seen once. The rearrangement joins TRBV15 to TRBJ2-5; D might be TRBD1 or TRBD2, each matching 6 bases. Trimming removed 0 bases at V and 5 bases at J, with 16 bases between. Germline V CDR1 and CDR2: LNHNV, YYDKDF (reference sequence). The CDR3 sequence is 16 residues long. Here the CDR3 reads CATSRDRASGAETQYF. Here the CDR3 DNA reads TGTGCCACCAGCAGAGACCGTGCTTCGGGGGCGGAGACCCAGTACTTC.